Listed below are T cell receptor beta chains from one sample, sequenced in a study of cytomegalovirus exposure and HLA in healthy donors. Using immunoSEQ multiplex PCR, the repertoire was profiled, and TCRdb retains in-frame clones only, with some absent. Altogether more than 110,000 clones are present, over 60% being singletons, with the ten largest covering under 1.5%. Sequencing was carried out using PBMCs. The receptors originated from a male donor in good health and CMV-seropositive. The CDR3 runs from the conserved cysteine through the conserved F or W. A D gene is named only where the DNA matches it firmly. Where a row states a size, it is once, few, many or the class of an expanded clone; other rows omit it.

cdr3_aa j_call v_call clone_size d_call
CASSSPPPGRGADTQYF TRBJ2-3 TRBV7-9 once -
CASSATQGSGELFF TRBJ2-2 TRBV7-9 once -
CAISEFLAGGREQFF TRBJ2-1 TRBV10-3 - TRBD2
CASSQVHSGPSYEQYF TRBJ2-7 TRBV4-1 - -
CASSLTGGSYEQYF TRBJ2-7 TRBV13 few TRBD2
CASTSSAAGTSGGAVEQYF TRBJ2-7 TRBV7-9 - TRBD2
CASSLSYRGSYEQYF TRBJ2-7 TRBV7-9 - TRBD1
CASSYAGLTYEQYF TRBJ2-7 TRBV7-2 - -
CASSFGFLETTTNEKLFF TRBJ1-4 TRBV5-1 - -
CASSQIPPPASGENIQYF TRBJ2-4 TRBV4-1 once TRBD2
CASSYSQGNEQFF TRBJ2-1 TRBV6-5 - -
CASSVGQGSSYEQYF TRBJ2-7 TRBV5-8 once TRBD1
CASSSEVVRQETQYF TRBJ2-5 TRBV5-4 few -
CASGIGGGPAADTQYF TRBJ2-3 TRBV12-5 - -
CSSSLVWMTSSYNEQFF TRBJ2-1 TRBV7-9 - -
CASSDSRIAGYVSYEQYF TRBJ2-7 TRBV6-4 - TRBD2
CASSESPGTFYGYTF TRBJ1-2 TRBV6-1 - -
CASSLVEGSYEQYF TRBJ2-7 TRBV7-9 - -
CASSYKGSPNEKLFF TRBJ1-4 TRBV6-5 - -
CASSLLGGANTGELFF TRBJ2-2 TRBV11-2 - TRBD2
CASSLATRGSDTQYF TRBJ2-3 TRBV5-1 once -
CASSLLRIYQGTGFPGELFF TRBJ2-2 TRBV27 - TRBD1
CASSIDLRGEDEKLFF TRBJ1-4 TRBV19 - -
CASRGLAGGNQETQYF TRBJ2-5 TRBV27 - TRBD2
CASSQVRAGGAFYEQYF TRBJ2-7 TRBV4-3 - TRBD2
CASSHDVLVPRAQYF TRBJ2-5 TRBV13 - -
CASRPDAVSTDTQYF TRBJ2-3 TRBV19 - -
CATGQGDQPQHF TRBJ1-5 TRBV10-2 few TRBD1
CASSLAGTGTGGANVLTF TRBJ2-6 TRBV7-6 - TRBD1
CAITLQGNQPQHF TRBJ1-5 TRBV5-5 - -